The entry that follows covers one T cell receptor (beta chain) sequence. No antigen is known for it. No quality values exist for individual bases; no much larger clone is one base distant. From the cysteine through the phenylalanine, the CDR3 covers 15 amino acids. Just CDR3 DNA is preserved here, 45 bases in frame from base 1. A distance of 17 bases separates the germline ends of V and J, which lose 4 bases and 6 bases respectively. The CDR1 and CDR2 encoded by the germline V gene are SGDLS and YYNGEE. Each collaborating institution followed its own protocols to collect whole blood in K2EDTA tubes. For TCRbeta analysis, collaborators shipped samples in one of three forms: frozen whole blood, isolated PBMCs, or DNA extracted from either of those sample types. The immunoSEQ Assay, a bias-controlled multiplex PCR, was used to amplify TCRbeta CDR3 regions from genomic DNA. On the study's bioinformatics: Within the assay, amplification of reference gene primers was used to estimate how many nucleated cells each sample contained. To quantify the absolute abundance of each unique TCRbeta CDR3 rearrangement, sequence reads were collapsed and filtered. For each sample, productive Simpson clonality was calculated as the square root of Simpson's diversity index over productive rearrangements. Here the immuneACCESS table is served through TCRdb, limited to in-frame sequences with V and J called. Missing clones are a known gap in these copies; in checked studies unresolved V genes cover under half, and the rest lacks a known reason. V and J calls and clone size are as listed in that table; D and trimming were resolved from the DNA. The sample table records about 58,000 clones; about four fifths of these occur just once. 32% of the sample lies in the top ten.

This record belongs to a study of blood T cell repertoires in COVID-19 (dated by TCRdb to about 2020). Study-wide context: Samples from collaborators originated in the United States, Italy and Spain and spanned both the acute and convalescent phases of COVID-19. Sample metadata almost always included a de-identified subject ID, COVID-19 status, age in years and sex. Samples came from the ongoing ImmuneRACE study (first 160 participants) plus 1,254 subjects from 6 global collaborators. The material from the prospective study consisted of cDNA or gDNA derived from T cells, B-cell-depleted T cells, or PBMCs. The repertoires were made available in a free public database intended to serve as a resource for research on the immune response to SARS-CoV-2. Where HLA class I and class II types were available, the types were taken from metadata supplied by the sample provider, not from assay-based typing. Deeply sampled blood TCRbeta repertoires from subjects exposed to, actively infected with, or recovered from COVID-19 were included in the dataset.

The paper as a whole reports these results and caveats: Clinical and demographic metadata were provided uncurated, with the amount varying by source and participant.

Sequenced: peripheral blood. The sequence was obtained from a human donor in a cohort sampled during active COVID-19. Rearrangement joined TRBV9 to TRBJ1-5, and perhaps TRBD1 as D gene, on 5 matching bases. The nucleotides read TGTGCCAGCAGCTTGGCAGGGTTAAGCTTTCAGCCCCAGCATTTT. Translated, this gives CASSLAGLSFQPQHF.